Listed below are T cell receptor beta chains from one sample, sequenced in a study of a mutant IDH1 vaccine in newly diagnosed glioma. Here immunoSEQ multiplex PCR was the method, and the copy in TCRdb shows in-frame clones only, minus some. Here the sample spans tens of thousands of clones, approximately 90% being singletons. Source: PBMCs, taken from a glioma patient treated with radiotherapy, temozolomide or both. These receptors all come from a young man with glioma. CDR3s include the opening cysteine and the closing phenylalanine or tryptophan. The order of the fields is V gene, J gene, CDR3 protein.

>TRBV7-9|TRBJ2-7
CASSTQTYEQYF
>TRBV7-9|TRBJ1-1
CASSLEGGTEAFF
>TRBV11-2|TRBJ2-7
CASSLVPQVYEQYF
>TRBV27|TRBJ2-7
CASTFRAGGPHEQYF
>TRBV11-2|TRBJ2-7
CASSFLGLQYF
>TRBV6-5|TRBJ1-1
CASSYRPFPLNTEAFF
>TRBV7-8|TRBJ2-1
CASSLDTGFEQFF
>TRBV27|TRBJ2-3
CASSLSSGTFTDTQYF
>TRBV7-7|TRBJ2-2
CASSLAPGDSTGELFF
>TRBV19|TRBJ2-7
CASKPLGTGGSDEQYF
>TRBV7-9|TRBJ2-1
CASSFPGVDEQFF
>TRBV6-5|-
CASSRTSGPTYEQYF
>TRBV6-4|TRBJ1-5
CASSAEGLSNQPQHF
>TRBV2|TRBJ1-5
CASSGTTGYQPQHF
>TRBV6-5|TRBJ1-5
CASSIPAPTLKPQHF
>TRBV7-2|TRBJ2-2
CASSLGASNTGELFF
>TRBV5-1|TRBJ2-5
CASSPGIAAPGETQYF
>TRBV5-4|TRBJ2-2
CASTFFGRRAGELFF
>TRBV6-1|TRBJ2-5
CASSESSGSDILETQYF
>TRBV19|TRBJ1-1
CASSTTYLKAFF
>TRBV7-8|TRBJ2-7
CASSLDGSYEQYF
>TRBV7-2|TRBJ2-7
CASSLSGRTYEQYF
>TRBV5-1|TRBJ1-2
CASTFTGGPNYGYTF
>TRBV15|TRBJ2-5
CATSGRRLASQETQYF
>TRBV5-6|TRBJ2-7
CASSLEGRLKSHEQYF
>TRBV30|TRBJ1-2
CAWGAGGQGPLF
>TRBV6-5|TRBJ2-7
CASSALAGYEQYF
>TRBV5-1|TRBJ1-3
CASSLERQGLGNTIYF
>TRBV7-9|TRBJ1-1
CASRKENTEAFF
>TRBV18|TRBJ1-2
CASSAGQGKSSDYGYTF
>TRBV19|TRBJ1-5
CASSTLQGPNQPQHF
>TRBV7-2|TRBJ2-7
CASSSSQVYEQYF
>TRBV20-1|TRBJ2-5
CSASYQETQYF
>TRBV9|TRBJ1-4
CASSAGTTSTTNEKLFF
>TRBV18|TRBJ2-7
CASSLAGALYEQYF
>TRBV7-9|TRBJ1-1
CASRMGENTEAFF
>TRBV5-1|TRBJ1-2
CASSLAGGRGRNGYTF
>TRBV7-6|TRBJ2-3
CASSLWGSADTQYF
>TRBV7-9|TRBJ1-2
CASSLAGQGGYGYTF
>TRBV5-1|TRBJ1-5
CASSLHPGYSNQPQHF
>TRBV29-1|TRBJ2-7
CSAVAGVGYEQYF
>TRBV6-1|TRBJ2-7
CASSGGGTSGNHEQYF
>TRBV27|TRBJ2-1
CASTLGTSGDHNEQFF
>TRBV5-1|TRBJ2-1
CASSYLSRGRSNEQFF
>TRBV4-2|TRBJ2-7
CASSPTGTSEGEQYF
>TRBV7-2|TRBJ1-2
CASSLGPGSYGYTF
>TRBV6-1|TRBJ2-7
CATPRQGSSYEQYF